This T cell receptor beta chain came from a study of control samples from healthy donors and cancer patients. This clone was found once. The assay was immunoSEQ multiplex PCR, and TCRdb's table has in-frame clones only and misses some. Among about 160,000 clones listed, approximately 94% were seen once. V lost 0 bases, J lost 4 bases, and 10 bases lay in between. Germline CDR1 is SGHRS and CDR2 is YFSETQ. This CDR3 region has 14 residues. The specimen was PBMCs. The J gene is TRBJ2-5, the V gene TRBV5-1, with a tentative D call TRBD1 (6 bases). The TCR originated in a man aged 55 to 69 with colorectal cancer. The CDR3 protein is CASSLVPGAETQYF. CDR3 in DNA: TGCGCCAGCAGCTTGGTGCCAGGGGCAGAGACCCAGTACTTC.